The next 18 T cell receptor beta chains were all read from a single sample in a study of technical replicates of blood from a few donors. The data were produced by immunoSEQ multiplex PCR, yet TCRdb's version contains in-frame clones alone and is incomplete. This sample carries around 84,000 clones, about 97% of them seen once, and the ten largest clones take 0.15% to 0.2%. Sequencing input: T cells isolated from PBMCs. Receptor source: a human donor in good health.

The V call is TRBV5-1, the J call TRBJ1-1; 9 bases map to TRBD1. The CDR3 loop spans 18 amino acids. Trimming cost V 4 bases and J 3 bases; bases outside gene matches: 16. Germline V gene lookup returns CDR1 SGHRS and CDR2 YFSETQ. The CDR3 loop is CASSVNRGQGFLYTEAFF. In nucleotides, the CDR3 is TGCGCCAGCAGCGTGAACAGGGGGCAGGGATTTCTGTACACTGAAGCTTTCTTT.

The chain links TRBV10-3 to TRBJ1-2; D is undetermined. Germline lookup yields CDR1 ENHRY and CDR2 SYGVKD. The V end was cut by 8 bases, the J end by 2 bases, with 9 bases between. The CDR3 consists of 12 residues. The CDR3 nucleotides are TGTGCCATCGAAGCGGAGAACTATGGCTACACCTTC. This sequence encodes CAIEAENYGYTF.

The rearrangement joins TRBV4-1 to TRBJ2-7; 12 nucleotides agree with TRBD2. From germline, CDR1 is MGHRA and CDR2 YSYEKL. CDR3 length equals 15 residues. V was clipped by 2 bases and J by 6 bases; unmatched bases: 5. The CDR3 DNA is TGCGCCAGCAGCCAACCGACTAGCGGGAGTAGCGAGCAGTACTTC. This encodes CASSQPTSGSSEQYF.

The chain combines TRBV6-5 with TRBJ2-5; a possible D gene is TRBD2 (6 bases). Germline V lookup: CDR1 MNHEY, CDR2 SVGAGI. The CDR3 length is 16 residues. Trimming pared 0 bases from V and 5 bases from J, leaving 16 bases between. This CDR3 is CASSYSRRDSTETQYF. The CDR3 DNA is TGTGCCAGCAGTTACTCCCGGAGGGATAGTACGGAGACCCAGTACTTC.

J is TRBJ1-2 and V is TRBV25-1; TRBD1 is a possible D gene (5 bases). Germline V gene data show CDR1 as MGHDK and CDR2 as SYGVNS. V was pared by 10 bases and J by 4 bases, with 31 bases between. The length of the CDR3 is 18 residues. CDR3 sequence: CATLQSSGTSPSGYGYTF. CDR3 DNA: TGTGCCACCCTCCAGTCATCCGGGACTTCCCCCAGCGGCTATGGCTACACCTTC.

This clone was recorded once. This chain joins TRBV9 and TRBJ2-1; weak D call: TRBD2 (5 bases). The length of the CDR3 is 15 residues. The V gene's germline CDR1 is SGDLS and CDR2 YYNGEE. The V end was cut by 1 base, the J end by 0 bases, with 8 bases between. The CDR3 region has the DNA TGTGCCAGCAGCGTAACTGAGGGCTCCTACAATGAGCAGTTCTTC. Translated, it gives CASSVTEGSYNEQFF.

V and J are TRBV6-5 and TRBJ2-2; D is unclear. This CDR3 region has 11 residues. The germline gives CDR1 MNHEY, CDR2 SVGAGI. V was cut by 6 bases and J by 5 bases, with 4 bases left in between. CDR3 protein: CASRQTGELFF. The CDR3 region has the DNA TGTGCCAGCAGACAAACCGGGGAGCTGTTTTTT.

The chain recombines TRBV4-2 with TRBJ1-2, with unresolved D. Deletions cut 0 bases from V and 0 bases from J, with 29 bases between. Germline V CDR1 and CDR2: LGHNA, YNFKEQ. This CDR3 has 22 amino acids. The DNA for the CDR3 is TGTGCCAGCAGCCAAGAGAGCTTGACGGAGGGCTTGAGCGTGGTCACTAACTATGGCTACACCTTC. Translating it yields CASSQESLTEGLSVVTNYGYTF.

V gene TRBV6-1 combines with J gene TRBJ1-5, with TRBD1 identical over 9 bases. The CDR3 is made up of 17 amino acids. V lost 4 bases to trimming and J lost 3 bases; unmatched junction nucleotides: 10. In germline, CDR1 is MNHNS, CDR2 SASEGT. CDR3 coding DNA: TGTGCCAGCAGTGTCACCGGGACAGGGTATAACAATCAGCCCCAGCATTTT. It is translated as CASSVTGTGYNNQPQHF.

This clone was seen just once. The chain is built from TRBV12-5 and TRBJ1-1; 8 positions match TRBD1. V lost 6 bases to trimming and J lost 3 bases; unmatched junction nucleotides: 15. CDR3 length: 17 amino acids. Germline CDR1 is LGHNT and CDR2 is FRNRAP. CDR3 coding DNA: TGTGCTAGTGGAGGAGACAGGGGTGGTCAGTCGGACACTGAAGCTTTCTTT. Protein: CASGGDRGGQSDTEAFF. Filled out from reference TRBV12-5 and TRBJ1-1, the complete variable domain reads DARVTQTPRHKVTEMGQEVTMRCQPILGHNTVFWYRQTMMQGLELLAYFRNRAPLDDSGMPKDRFSAEMPDATLATLKIQPSEPRDSAVYFCASGGDRGGQSDTEAFFGQGTRLTVV.

This chain connects TRBV2 to TRBJ2-2; perhaps TRBD2 as D (5 bases). Germline CDR1 is SNHLY and CDR2 is FYNNEI. V dropped 3 bases and J dropped 6 bases, with 5 bases sitting between them. The CDR3 is 12 residues long. This CDR3 reads CASSEEAGELFF. The CDR3, as DNA: TGTGCCAGCAGTGAGGAGGCCGGGGAGCTGTTTTTT.

J is TRBJ1-4 and V is TRBV25-1; no clear D gene. The germline gives CDR1 MGHDK, CDR2 SYGVNS. This CDR3 is 16 amino acids long. V dropped 4 bases and J dropped 0 bases, with 12 bases sitting between them. The CDR3, as DNA: TGTGCCAGCAGTGTAGGTCAGGCCACAACTAATGAAAAACTGTTTTTT. Amino acids: CASSVGQATTNEKLFF.

J is TRBJ1-5 and V is TRBV6-5; D is perhaps TRBD1 (6 bases). The CDR3 runs to 13 residues. CDR1 MNHEY and CDR2 SVGAGI come from the germline V gene. Deletions cut 4 bases from V and 4 bases from J, with 8 bases between. The CDR3 sequence: CASSSQGNQPQHF. In DNA form, the CDR3 reads TGTGCCAGCAGTTCACAGGGAAATCAGCCCCAGCATTTT.

V usage is TRBV19 and J usage is TRBJ2-1; possibly TRBD1 for D (5 bases). Per the germline V gene, CDR1 is LNHDA and CDR2 is SQIVND (reference sequence). This CDR3 region has 14 residues. V was shortened by 9 bases and J by 3 bases, with 15 bases between the two germline ends. CDR3 coding DNA: TGTGCCAGCCGCCTACCAGGGTTCTACAATGAGCAGTTCTTC. Translation gives CASRLPGFYNEQFF.

The chain links TRBV2 to TRBJ1-5; TRBD1 matches at 9 bases. V dropped 5 bases and J dropped 2; count of bases not matched to a gene: 4. CDR1 and CDR2 from the germline V gene are SNHLY and FYNNEI. The CDR3 runs to 15 residues. CDR3 DNA sequence: TGTGCCAGCAGTACAGGGGGCGCGGGCAATCAGCCCCAGCATTTT. It is translated as CASSTGGAGNQPQHF.

This chain joins TRBV25-1 and TRBJ2-1; D unresolved. Germline V gene sequence: CDR1 MGHDK, CDR2 SYGVNS. The V end was cut by 1 base, the J end by 7 bases, with 8 bases between. This CDR3 has 13 residues. For the CDR3, the DNA is TGTGCCAGCAGTGAATGGAACGGGAATGAGCAGTTCTTC. Amino acid sequence: CASSEWNGNEQFF.

The chain recombines TRBV15 with TRBJ1-2; D might be TRBD1 (5 bases). CDR3 length: 16 amino acids. V dropped 2 bases and J dropped 5 bases, with 18 bases sitting between them. The germline CDR1 and CDR2 sequences are LNHNV and YYDKDF (reference sequence). The CDR3 nucleotides read TGTGCCACCAGCAGAAGACAGACTCAAACTCCATATGGCTACACCTTC. Its protein product is CATSRRQTQTPYGYTF.

This chain joins TRBV30 and TRBJ1-5; 10 bases are shared with TRBD1. From germline, CDR1 is GTSNPN and CDR2 SVGIG (reference sequence). The V and J ends lost 1 base and 2 bases, in that order; junction bases with no gene match: 2. This CDR3 comprises 15 residues. CDR3 in DNA: TGTGCCTGGAGTGCGACAGGGGGCGGCAATCAGCCCCAGCATTTT. This translates into CAWSATGGGNQPQHF. The complete variable domain, with remaining parts taken from reference TRBV30 and TRBJ1-5, reads SQTIHQWPATLVQPVGSPLSLECTVEGTSNPNLYWYRQAAGRGLQLLFYSVGIGQISSEVPQNLSASRPQDRQFILSSKKLLLSDSGFYLCAWSATGGGNQPQHFGDGTRLSIL.